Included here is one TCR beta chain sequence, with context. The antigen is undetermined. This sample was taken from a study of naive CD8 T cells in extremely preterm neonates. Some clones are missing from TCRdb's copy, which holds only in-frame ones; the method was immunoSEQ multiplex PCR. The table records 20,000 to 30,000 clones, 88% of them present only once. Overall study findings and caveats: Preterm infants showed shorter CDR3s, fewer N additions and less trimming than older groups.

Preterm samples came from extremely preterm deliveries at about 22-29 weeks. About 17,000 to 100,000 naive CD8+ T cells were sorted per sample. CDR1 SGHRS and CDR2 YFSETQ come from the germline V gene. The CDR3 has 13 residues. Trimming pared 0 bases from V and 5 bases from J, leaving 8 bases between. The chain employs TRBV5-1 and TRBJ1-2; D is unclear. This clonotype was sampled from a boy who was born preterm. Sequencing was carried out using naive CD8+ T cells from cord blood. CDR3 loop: CASSLGIHYGYTF. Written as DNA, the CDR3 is TGCGCCAGCAGCTTGGGGATCCATTATGGCTACACCTTC. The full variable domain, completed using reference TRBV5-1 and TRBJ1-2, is KAGVTQTPRYLIKTRGQQVTLSCSPISGHRSVSWYQQTPGQGLQFLFEYFSETQRNKGNFPGRFSGRQFSNSRSEMNVSTLELGDSALYLCASSLGIHYGYTFGSGTRLTVV.